The 8 T cell receptor beta chains presented below share a single source sample, sequenced in a study of cytomegalovirus exposure and HLA in healthy donors. Both 60 Vbeta primers and 13 Jbeta primers went into the PCR. Here immunoSEQ multiplex PCR was the method, and the copy in TCRdb shows in-frame clones only, minus some. The data show approximately 150,000 clones, around four fifths seen once. Material: PBMCs. These receptors all stem from a woman in her fifties or sixties in good health and CMV-seronegative.

The J gene is TRBJ2-1, the V gene TRBV19; 7 bases match TRBD2. The CDR3 has 15 residues. With V trimmed by 5 bases and J by 3 bases, 7 bases remained unmatched. Germline assignment: CDR1 LNHDA and CDR2 SQIVND (reference sequence). CDR3 sequence (DNA): TGTGCCAGTAGTGGGGGGACTATCCTCTACAATGAGCAGTTCTTC. Its protein product is CASSGGTILYNEQFF.

CDR3 sequence reads: CASSRGQYGYTF. The CDR3 DNA is TGTGCCAGCAGCCGAGGACAGTATGGCTACACCTTC. The V call is TRBV7-2, the J call TRBJ1-2; D may be TRBD1 (6 bases). The V end was cut by 5 bases, the J end by 5 bases, with 9 bases between. The CDR3 spans 12 residues. Germline V gene lookup returns CDR1 SGHTA and CDR2 FQGNSA. Filled out from reference TRBV7-2 and TRBJ1-2, the complete variable domain reads GAGVSQSPSNKVTEKGKDVELRCDPISGHTALYWYRQSLGQGLEFLIYFQGNSAPDKSGLPSDRFSAERTGGSVSTLTIQRTQQEDSAVYLCASSRGQYGYTFGSGTRLTVV.

This clone is medium-sized within its sample. Other DNA sequences in this specimen translate into the identical CDR3. V and J are TRBV6-4 and TRBJ2-2; D remains ambiguous. Trimming took 0 bases from V and 5 from J, leaving 4 bases between them. The CDR3 runs to 13 residues. Looked up from germline, CDR1 is MRHNA and CDR2 is SNTAGT. The CDR3 reads CASSDSSTGELFF. CDR3 nucleotide sequence: TGTGCCAGCAGTGACTCGAGTACCGGGGAGCTGTTTTTT.

The chain uses TRBV4-1 and TRBJ2-1, with 7 positions matching TRBD2. CDR1 MGHRA and CDR2 YSYEKL come from the germline V gene. CDR3 size: 18 residues. The V gene end was trimmed by 3 bases and the J gene end by 6 bases; junction bases not matched to a gene: 17. The DNA for the CDR3 is TGCGCCAGCAGCCAGCCCGGGAGGAGGGGTTCGATCATCAATGAGCAGTTCTTC. This sequence encodes CASSQPGRRGSIINEQFF.

In this sample, this clone turned up a few times. The V and J genes are TRBV5-1 and TRBJ2-1; 9 bases map to TRBD1. The V gene end was trimmed by 3 bases and the J gene end by 4 bases; junction bases not matched to a gene: 2. This CDR3 spans 14 amino acids. The germline gives CDR1 SGHRS, CDR2 YFSETQ. The DNA of the CDR3 is TGCGCCAGCAGCTCCGGGACAGGGTACAATGAGCAGTTCTTC. Protein sequence: CASSSGTGYNEQFF.

The chain employs TRBV27 and TRBJ2-7, with TRBD1 matching 12 bases. The CDR3 is made up of 15 amino acids. V gave up 6 bases and J gave up 6 bases; unmatched junction bases: 9. Germline lookup yields CDR1 MNHEY and CDR2 SMNVEV (reference sequence). The CDR3 bases are TGTGCCAGCAGCTCATGGGGACAGGGGGCAATCGAGCAGTACTTC. Translated: CASSSWGQGAIEQYF.

The genes are TRBV9 and TRBJ2-1; TRBD2 agrees at 9 bases. Looked up from germline, CDR1 is SGDLS and CDR2 is YYNGEE. CDR3 length: 16 residues. Trimming removed 3 bases from V and 9 bases from J; junction bases left unmatched: 13. The CDR3 region has the DNA TGTGCCAGCAGCGCGGTACTAGCGGGTTGGTTTTCTGAGCAGTTCTTC. This translates into CASSAVLAGWFSEQFF.

The chain couples TRBV7-2 to TRBJ2-3; D perhaps matches TRBD1 (5 bases). CDR1 and CDR2 (germline): SGHTA, FQGNSA. V was pared by 5 bases and J by 0 bases, with 9 bases between. The CDR3 has 14 residues. CDR3: CASSLTASTDTQYF. In nucleotides, the CDR3 is TGTGCCAGCAGCCTGACAGCTAGCACAGATACGCAGTATTTT.